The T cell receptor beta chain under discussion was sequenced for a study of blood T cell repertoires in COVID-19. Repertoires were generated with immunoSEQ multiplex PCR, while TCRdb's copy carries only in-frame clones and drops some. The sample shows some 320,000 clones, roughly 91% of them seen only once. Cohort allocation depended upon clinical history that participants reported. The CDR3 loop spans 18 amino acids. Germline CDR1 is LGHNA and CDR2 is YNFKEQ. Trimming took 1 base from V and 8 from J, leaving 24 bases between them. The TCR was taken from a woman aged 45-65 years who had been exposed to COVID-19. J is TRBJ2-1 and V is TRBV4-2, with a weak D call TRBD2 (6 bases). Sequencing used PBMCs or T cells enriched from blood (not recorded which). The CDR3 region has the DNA TGTGCCAGCAGCCAAGTAGTTGGAACTAGCATAGAGGGCGATGAGCAGTTCTTC. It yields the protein CASSQVVGTSIEGDEQFF.